Listed below are T cell receptor beta chains from one sample, sequenced in a study of T-cell memory formation after mild COVID-19. TCRdb redid the calling of the 5' RACE reads with MiXCR, one entry per CDR3 protein. This table has about 290,000 distinct CDR3 sequences, approximately 16% appearing once. Sequences were obtained from PBMCs or a T cell subset sorted from them (not recorded which). The origin of the receptors is a man younger than 30 who had mild COVID-19 (a few samples of this study predate the infection). Cell type and time point are not known. Each CDR3 is given without its conserved first and last residue.

J gene: TRBJ2-4; V gene: TRBV20-1; CDR3 protein: SASGAAGMVDIQY
J gene: TRBJ2-2; V gene: TRBV7-3; CDR3 protein: ASSLSGTGELF
J gene: TRBJ1-2; V gene: TRBV4-2; CDR3 protein: ASSLANSGGGYT
J gene: TRBJ1-1; V gene: TRBV10-2; CDR3 protein: ASSLDRETEAF
J gene: TRBJ1-1; V gene: TRBV20-1; CDR3 protein: SARVRGVNTEAF
J gene: TRBJ2-5; V gene: TRBV9; CDR3 protein: ASSVRFAPETQY
J gene: TRBJ2-3; V gene: TRBV6-5; CDR3 protein: ASSYGSVGRSTDTQY
J gene: TRBJ1-1; V gene: TRBV29-1; CDR3 protein: SVAGGNTEAF
J gene: TRBJ1-5; V gene: TRBV12-3/TRBV12-4; CDR3 protein: ASREEQGNNQPQH
J gene: TRBJ2-1; V gene: TRBV7-9; CDR3 protein: ASSFSPFNEQF
J gene: TRBJ2-3; V gene: TRBV7-9; CDR3 protein: ASSPPPGRPRDTQY
J gene: TRBJ2-7; V gene: TRBV7-2; CDR3 protein: ASSLGGEYEQY
J gene: TRBJ2-6; V gene: TRBV5-5; CDR3 protein: ASSVFSGANVLT
J gene: TRBJ2-3; V gene: TRBV5-1; CDR3 protein: ASSLDSGGADTQY
J gene: TRBJ2-1; V gene: TRBV7-3; CDR3 protein: ASSIGQGRGVMGYEQF
J gene: TRBJ1-2; V gene: TRBV7-9; CDR3 protein: ASSAEGEVGYGYT
J gene: TRBJ2-3; V gene: TRBV7-2; CDR3 protein: ASSLGPLGTDTQY
J gene: TRBJ1-5; V gene: TRBV5-1; CDR3 protein: ASSLGINSNQPQH
J gene: TRBJ1-1; V gene: TRBV28; CDR3 protein: ASSTRTGTSEAF
J gene: TRBJ1-5; V gene: TRBV6-5; CDR3 protein: ASSFGTGLNQPQH
J gene: TRBJ2-1; V gene: TRBV7-9; CDR3 protein: ASSLGREVLIDEQF
J gene: TRBJ2-2; V gene: TRBV6-1; CDR3 protein: ASSGTSAGELF
J gene: TRBJ2-1; V gene: TRBV7-3; CDR3 protein: ASSLQRGGMLNEQF
J gene: TRBJ2-3; V gene: TRBV20-1; CDR3 protein: SANYPSAAQY
J gene: TRBJ2-1; V gene: TRBV4-2; CDR3 protein: ASSQGGDGDEQF
J gene: TRBJ1-1; V gene: TRBV24-1; CDR3 protein: ATSDGNTEAF
J gene: TRBJ1-5; V gene: TRBV6-6; CDR3 protein: ASTPAPARQPQH
J gene: TRBJ2-7; V gene: TRBV20-1; CDR3 protein: SAIGTGDHEQY
J gene: TRBJ2-3; V gene: TRBV24-1; CDR3 protein: ATSDPGTGSDTQY
J gene: TRBJ2-4; V gene: TRBV5-1; CDR3 protein: ASSLEVGHKQY
J gene: TRBJ2-1; V gene: TRBV4-2; CDR3 protein: ASSQEAGVYNEQF
J gene: TRBJ1-6; V gene: TRBV7-9; CDR3 protein: ASSPMGSPLH
J gene: TRBJ2-5; V gene: TRBV7-2; CDR3 protein: ASSDKAEETQY
J gene: TRBJ1-4; V gene: TRBV7-9; CDR3 protein: ASSFSGALVNEKLF
J gene: TRBJ1-5; V gene: TRBV4-1; CDR3 protein: ASSPVPVNQPQH
J gene: TRBJ2-3; V gene: TRBV2; CDR3 protein: ASTGTSSFSTDTQY
J gene: TRBJ2-7; V gene: TRBV6-5; CDR3 protein: ASSLRIAGIYEQY
J gene: TRBJ1-4; V gene: TRBV6-5; CDR3 protein: ASSYSQGVGEKLF
J gene: TRBJ2-1; V gene: TRBV20-1; CDR3 protein: SGRWNNEQF
J gene: TRBJ2-3; V gene: TRBV5-1; CDR3 protein: ASSVGGRVSDTQY
J gene: TRBJ1-5; V gene: TRBV27; CDR3 protein: ASSLLSGGTSNQPQH
J gene: TRBJ1-2; V gene: TRBV12-3/TRBV12-4; CDR3 protein: ASSMSLNYGYT